This T cell receptor (beta chain) was captured by sequencing in a study of spatial heterogeneity in lung cancer. The study's findings and limits: Expanded intratumoral alpha and beta TCR counts tracked tumor mutation counts.

Germline CDR1 and CDR2: SGHDT and YYEEEE. The CDR3 covers 14 residues. The junction had 7 bases not matched to a gene; V was cut back by 3 bases and J by 6 bases. TCR cDNA molecules each had a unique molecular identifier. TCRdb independently ran MiXCR on the 5' RACE reads; one entry per CDR3 protein. This repertoire shows 9,000 to 10,000 distinct CDR3 sequences, 13% to 15% found once; its top ten account for 14%. Time point indicated: sample taken at primary tumor resection. This clonotype was detected ten times or more. Antigen specificity is unknown. The size of this beta chain means little, since it is a stray read in a library made for alpha chains.

The sequences come from lung tumor tissue, collected at surgery. V usage is TRBV5-6 and J usage is TRBJ1-2; 8 bases are a match to TRBD1. The TCR was taken from a male donor with early-stage non-small cell lung cancer. This CDR3 reads CASSWTGLLDGYTF. The CDR3 DNA sequence: TGTGCCAGCAGCTGGACAGGGTTACTGGATGGCTACACCTTC.